This T cell receptor beta chain was observed in a study of radiotherapy plus CTLA-4 blockade in lung cancer. The method was immunoSEQ multiplex PCR; TCRdb's version includes in-frame clones alone and lacks a portion of them. The sample yields over 80,000 clones, around four fifths seen once. This CDR3 region has 13 residues. Germline V gene lookup returns CDR1 MGHRA and CDR2 YSYEKL. V was clipped by 2 bases and J by 5 bases, with 9 bases between them. Participants had chemo-refractory metastatic non-small-cell lung cancer and were treated with focal radiation plus ipilimumab CTLA-4 blockade. The clonotype comes from a human donor with non-small cell lung cancer who had stable disease on radiotherapy plus ipilimumab. The sequencing here drew on peripheral blood, taken from a patient treated with radiotherapy plus ipilimumab. V gene TRBV4-1 combines with J gene TRBJ1-1, with a weak D call TRBD1 (6 bases). DNA of the CDR3: TGCGCCAGCAGCCAAAGGGGGGGGACTGAAGCTTTCTTT. Translation gives CASSQRGGTEAFF.